This is a list of T cell receptor beta chains from one sample in a study of T cells in Graves' hyperthyroidism and ophthalmopathy. MiXCR, applied by TCRdb to the multiplex PCR reads, yields one record per CDR3 protein. The sample comprises some 370,000 distinct CDR3 sequences, roughly 15% of which are singletons, and around 35% rests with the top ten. The sample comprised blood. These receptors were obtained from a woman younger than 45 with Graves' hyperthyroidism that later progressed to Graves' ophthalmopathy. Each CDR3 is given with its conserved first and last residue. The D gene is left open where the match is weak. For some rows the clone size is stated as once, few or many, or as a class when expanded; others skip it.

j_call clone_size d_call v_call cdr3_nt cdr3_aa
TRBJ2-5 many NA TRBV3-1 TGTGCCAGCAGCCAAGGAGCAGGGGAAGAGACCCAGTACTTC CASSQGAGEETQYF
TRBJ2-2 NA TRBD2 TRBV4-1 TGCGCCAGCAGCCTTGGCGGGAGTATCGACGGGGAGCTGTTTTTT CASSLGGSIDGELFF
TRBJ1-1 many NA TRBV6-1 TGTGCCAGCAGTGAAGGATCATATCCGGGGTTCGGCGCTTTCTTT CASSEGSYPGFGAFF
TRBJ2-7 NA NA TRBV19 TGTGCCAGTAGTAATAAGAACCGGGACTGGTCCTACGAGCAGTACTTC CASSNKNRDWSYEQYF
TRBJ2-7 NA TRBD2 TRBV29-1 TGCAGCGTAGGAGGACTAGCGGGATTAGGGTCCTACGAGCAGTACTTC CSVGGLAGLGSYEQYF
TRBJ2-7 many NA TRBV9 TGTGCCAGCAGCGTGGGAACGGACGAGCAGTACTTC CASSVGTDEQYF
TRBJ2-7 few NA TRBV7-9 TGTGCCAGCAGCCTCTCGTTGGACATTGATTCCTACGAGCAGTACTTC CASSLSLDIDSYEQYF
TRBJ1-5 many TRBD1 TRBV27 TGTGCCAGCAGTCCCGGGACAGGGGGCGATCAGCCCCAGCATTTT CASSPGTGGDQPQHF
TRBJ2-3 many NA TRBV6-1 TGTGCCAGCAGTGAAGCGGGGGCAGGTTCAGATACGCAGTATTTT CASSEAGAGSDTQYF
TRBJ2-7 many NA TRBV20-1 TGCAGTGCTAGTGGGGACACTTCGTTAAATTACGAGCAGTACTTC CSASGDTSLNYEQYF
TRBJ2-7 NA TRBD2 TRBV20-1 TGCAGTGCTAGGGACGGGACTAGCGGGACCTACGAGCAGTACTTC CSARDGTSGTYEQYF
TRBJ2-7 many NA TRBV12-3/TRBV12-4 TGTGCCAGCAGTTTTCCAGACTACGAGCAGTACTTC CASSFPDYEQYF
TRBJ2-5 few NA TRBV7-3 TGTGCCGGGATAGACAGGACTCAAGAGACCCAGTACTTC CAGIDRTQETQYF
TRBJ2-5 many TRBD2 TRBV6-1 TGTGCCAGCAGTGTTGTGGGCGGGGGGGCCGAGACCCAGTACTTC CASSVVGGGAETQYF
TRBJ2-7 many NA TRBV11-2 TGTGCCAGCTCAAGTACCTACGAGCAGTACTTC CASSSTYEQYF
TRBJ2-7 many NA TRBV6-1 TGTGCCAGCAGTGAAATCGGCGTCCACGAGCAGTACTTC CASSEIGVHEQYF
TRBJ2-1 few NA TRBV19 TGTGCCAGTAGTATGGTGGGGGCAGGGGAGCAGTTCTTC CASSMVGAGEQFF
TRBJ2-1 NA TRBD1 TRBV29-1 TGCAGCGTAAGGGGGCTTATCCATGAGCAGTTCTTC CSVRGLIHEQFF
TRBJ2-7 many TRBD1 TRBV10-3 TGTGCCATCAGTGAGTCCGATCGACAGGGGGTATGGTACGAGCAGTACTTC CAISESDRQGVWYEQYF
TRBJ2-6 many NA TRBV5-1 TGCGCCAGCAGACTCCCTGGGGCCAACGTCCTGACTTTC CASRLPGANVLTF
TRBJ2-7 many NA TRBV2 TGTGCCAGCAGTGAGGATGGGTACTCCTACGAGCAGTACTTC CASSEDGYSYEQYF
TRBJ2-3 NA NA TRBV5-1 TGCGCCAGCAGCTTGGGACAGTCAAGTGCAGATACGCAGTATTTT CASSLGQSSADTQYF
TRBJ2-3 NA NA TRBV20-1 TGCAGTGCTAGAGATCGGCGGGAACCCACAGATACGCAGTATTTT CSARDRREPTDTQYF
TRBJ2-1 many NA TRBV6-1 TGTGCCAGCGGTTATGTCAGCTCCTACAATGAGCAGTTCTTC CASGYVSSYNEQFF
TRBJ2-5 few NA TRBV19 TGTGCCAGTAGTATAGCAATCCGCGGAACCCAGTACTTC CASSIAIRGTQYF
TRBJ2-7 NA TRBD1 TRBV29-1 TGCAGCGTTGCTGCCGGACAGGGACACTACGAGCAGTACTTC CSVAAGQGHYEQYF
TRBJ1-5 few TRBD1 TRBV4-1 TGCGCCAGCAGCCAAGAAGCAGGGGGCGGCAATCAGCCCCAGCATTTT CASSQEAGGGNQPQHF
TRBJ1-5 many NA TRBV5-1 TGCGCCAGCAGCTTGGACGCCAGGTCAAATCAGCCCCAGCATTTT CASSLDARSNQPQHF
TRBJ2-2 many NA TRBV10-3 TGTGCCATCAGGGAGAACAGGGCGAACACCGGGGAGCTGTTTTTT CAIRENRANTGELFF
TRBJ2-7 NA NA TRBV20-1 TGCAGTGCTATAGGGACTCCCATTACGCCCTACGAGCAGTACTTC CSAIGTPITPYEQYF
TRBJ2-7 NA TRBD2 TRBV10-3 TGTGCCATCAGTGAACGGGGGGACGAGCAGTACTTC CAISERGDEQYF
TRBJ2-5 NA TRBD2 TRBV28 TGTGCCAGCAGTTTCGGACTAGCGGGGGGTCGCCAGTACTTC CASSFGLAGGRQYF
TRBJ1-2 few NA TRBV5-4 TGTGCCAGCAGCTTGGGACAGTTAACTAACTATGGCTACACCTTC CASSLGQLTNYGYTF
TRBJ2-3 NA TRBD2 TRBV7-9 TGTGCCGCGTGGGCGGGAGAAAGCACAGATACGCAGTATTTT CAAWAGESTDTQYF
TRBJ1-6 NA TRBD1 TRBV11-2 TGTGCCAGCAGCTTAGAGGCAGGGGGAGTATATTCACCCCTCCACTTT CASSLEAGGVYSPLHF
TRBJ2-3 many TRBD1 TRBV27 TGTGCCAGCACCAAGACAGGGGCGGCAGATACGCAGTATTTT CASTKTGAADTQYF
TRBJ1-2 many NA TRBV2 TGTGCCAGCAGTACAACAGGGAATACCTATGGCTACACCTTC CASSTTGNTYGYTF
TRBJ2-2 NA NA TRBV9 TGTGCCAGCAGCGTAGAGGCGAACACCGGGAAGCTGTTTTTT CASSVEANTGKLFF
TRBJ1-1 many NA TRBV30 TGTGCCTGGAGTGTCCATCCTTACACTGAAGCTTTCTTT CAWSVHPYTEAFF
TRBJ1-1 NA TRBD1 TRBV13 TGTGCCAGCAGCTTAAGGGGGGACAGGGTAGGAAACACTGAAGCTTTCTTT CASSLRGDRVGNTEAFF
TRBJ2-7 NA NA TRBV5-1 TGCGCCAGCACCCGCCTTGCGCAGGGTGGATTCTACGAGCAGTACTTC CASTRLAQGGFYEQYF
TRBJ2-7 many NA TRBV29-1 TGCAGCGTTGAAGTCCCCCAGGATACGGGACCCTACGAGCAGTACTTC CSVEVPQDTGPYEQYF
TRBJ1-5 NA NA TRBV5-1 TGCGCCAGCAGCCAAGGCGTTAGGGGGAGCAATCAGCCCCAGCATTTT CASSQGVRGSNQPQHF
TRBJ2-7 many TRBD2 TRBV11-2 TGTGCCAGCAGCCCAGGTAGCGGGAGTAGTACCTTC CASSPGSGSSTF
TRBJ1-5 many TRBD1 TRBV2 TGTGCCAGCAGTGAGACAGGGAAAAACCAGCCCCAGCATTTT CASSETGKNQPQHF
TRBJ2-3 NA NA TRBV6-5 TGTGCCAGCAGTTACCTCGGGGTGGATACGCAGTATTTT CASSYLGVDTQYF
TRBJ1-5 many NA TRBV2 TGTGCCAGCAGTGCGGGGAGGCAGCCCCAGCATTTT CASSAGRQPQHF
TRBJ2-5 NA TRBD2 TRBV25-1 TGTGCCAGCAGTGAATATGGACTAGCGGGAGTGCGAGAGACCCAGTACTTC CASSEYGLAGVRETQYF
TRBJ2-7 NA TRBD1 TRBV2 TGTGCCAGCAGTGGGTCGGACAGGCCCTCCTACGAGCAGTACTTC CASSGSDRPSYEQYF
TRBJ1-3 many NA TRBV27 TGTGCCAGCAGTTGGAACTCTGGAAACACCATATATTTT CASSWNSGNTIYF
TRBJ2-5 NA NA TRBV7-9 TGTGCCAGCAGCTTGGCTGCCAGAGTCCAAGAGACCCAGTACTTC CASSLAARVQETQYF
TRBJ1-4 many NA TRBV27 TGTGCCAGCAGTTTATCGGATTCGGCTAATGAAAAACTGTTTTTT CASSLSDSANEKLFF
TRBJ1-5 few TRBD1 TRBV12-3/TRBV12-4 TGTGCCAGCAGTTTCGGGACAGGGTCCGGTCAGCCCCAGCATTTT CASSFGTGSGQPQHF